The 31 T cell receptor beta chains below all came from one sample that was sequenced in a study of beta chain features in type 1 diabetes (dated by TCRdb to 2017 to 2018). Overall results and qualifications from the work: A moderate but significant shortening of TCRB CDR3 length was observed in type 1 diabetes patients in all four CD4+ subsets.

Libraries came from the immunoSEQ multiplex PCR assay. All of the isolated RNA was reverse transcribed with the High Capacity cDNA Reverse Transcription Kit, so expressed TCRB transcripts were sequenced. Entries here come from immuneACCESS through TCRdb and include only in-frame sequences with V and J called. Some clones fail to appear in such tables; in the studies checked, an unresolved V gene covers under half of the shortfall, and the cause of the remainder is unknown. In all, the sample holds around 20,000 clones, and 55% to 70% of those were seen once. Around 4% of the sample lies in the top ten. No antigens are known for them. Sequenced input: Tregs from blood. Read against the paper, the sample's cell subset or site label means: regulatory CD4+ T cells. These TCRs come from a man aged 18 to 35 with type 1 diabetes.

The rearrangement joins TRBV7-9 to TRBJ2-7; 8 nucleotides agree with TRBD1. The junction had 7 bases not matched to a gene; V was cut back by 2 bases and J by 4 bases. Germline loops: CDR1 SEHNR, CDR2 FQNEAQ (reference sequence). This CDR3 has 15 amino acids. The CDR3 DNA is TGTGCCAGCAGCTTATTTGCAGGGGGCGCGTACGAGCAGTACTTC. The encoded protein is CASSLFAGGAYEQYF. The full variable domain, rest sourced from reference TRBV7-9 and TRBJ2-7, is DTGVSQNPRHKITKRGQNVTFRCDPISEHNRLYWYRQTLGQGPEFLTYFQNEAQLEKSRLLSDRFSAERPKGSFSTLEIQRTEQGDSAMYLCASSLFAGGAYEQYFGPGTRLTVT.

The chain uses TRBV5-1 and TRBJ2-1, with D tentatively TRBD1 (5 bases). From germline, CDR1 is SGHRS and CDR2 YFSETQ. With 2 bases removed from V and 6 bases from J, the gap between germline ends came to 9 bases. The CDR3 is made up of 13 amino acids. The CDR3 spells CASSLGVFNEQFF. The CDR3 DNA follows: TGCGCCAGCAGCTTAGGGGTGTTCAATGAGCAGTTCTTC. The full variable domain, rest sourced from reference TRBV5-1 and TRBJ2-1, is KAGVTQTPRYLIKTRGQQVTLSCSPISGHRSVSWYQQTPGQGLQFLFEYFSETQRNKGNFPGRFSGRQFSNSRSEMNVSTLELGDSALYLCASSLGVFNEQFFGPGTRLTVL.

The rearrangement joins TRBV5-6 to TRBJ2-3; 13 positions agree with TRBD2. V lost 2 bases, J lost 3 bases, and 6 bases stayed unmatched. CDR1 and CDR2 from the germline V gene are SGHDT and YYEEEE. This CDR3 is built from 17 residues. In nucleotides, the CDR3 is TGTGCCAGCAGCTTAGGGACTAGCGGGAAAGGGACAGATACGCAGTATTTT. This codes for CASSLGTSGKGTDTQYF.

The chain employs TRBV5-6 and TRBJ2-2; unclear D gene. This CDR3 is 13 amino acids long. The germline gives CDR1 SGHDT, CDR2 YYEEEE. Trimming removed 4 bases at V and 3 bases at J, with 7 bases between. CDR3 protein: CASSPQDTGELFF. CDR3 DNA sequence: TGTGCCAGCAGCCCCCAGGACACCGGGGAGCTGTTTTTT.

The sample holds one count of this clone. The genes are TRBV30 and TRBJ1-2; D gene unclear. The CDR3 is made up of 13 amino acids. Trimming stripped 0 bases from V and 2 bases from J, with 7 bases between. Germline V gene data show CDR1 as GTSNPN and CDR2 as SVGIG (reference sequence). DNA for the CDR3: TGTGCCTGGAGTGTAGCCAGGAACTATGGCTACACCTTC. Translation: CAWSVARNYGYTF.

The chain combines TRBV27 with TRBJ2-7; 8 bases are a match to TRBD2. The CDR3 is made up of 14 amino acids. Per germline, CDR1 MNHEY and CDR2 SMNVEV (reference sequence). J was trimmed by 4 bases and V by 5 bases; bases with no gene match: 7. In DNA, the CDR3 is TGTGCCAGCAGTCCCCGGGGGGGCTGGTACGAGCAGTACTTC. It translates to CASSPRGGWYEQYF.

The chain links TRBV9 to TRBJ1-1, with TRBD1 identical over 7 bases. The CDR3 extends over 14 amino acids. Looked up from germline, CDR1 is SGDLS and CDR2 is YYNGEE. V lost 3 bases to trimming and J lost 0 bases; unmatched junction nucleotides: 2. This chain's CDR3 is CASSGQGLNTEAFF. The CDR3 nucleotides read TGTGCCAGCAGCGGACAGGGCCTGAACACTGAAGCTTTCTTT.

The chain is built from TRBV9 and TRBJ2-2, with 9 nucleotides matching TRBD2. This CDR3 comprises 16 residues. With 5 bases clipped from V and 5 bases from J, the junction kept 10 bases outside the gene matches. Germline V gene lookup returns CDR1 SGDLS and CDR2 YYNGEE. The CDR3 protein is CASSRRTSVGTGELFF. CDR3 sequence (DNA): TGTGCCAGCAGTCGTCGGACTAGCGTCGGGACCGGGGAGCTGTTTTTT.

This chain joins TRBV30 and TRBJ2-7, with 8 bases lining up with TRBD2. There are 14 residues in the CDR3. CDR1 GTSNPN and CDR2 SVGIG come from the germline V gene (reference sequence). Unmatched junction bases numbered 8, after V lost 5 bases and J lost 2 bases. The CDR3 DNA sequence: TGTGCCTGGTCCGATTCGGGGGGGCCCTACGAGCAGTACTTC. Translating gives CAWSDSGGPYEQYF. Full variable domain (remainder filled in from reference TRBV30 and TRBJ2-7): SQTIHQWPATLVQPVGSPLSLECTVEGTSNPNLYWYRQAAGRGLQLLFYSVGIGQISSEVPQNLSASRPQDRQFILSSKKLLLSDSGFYLCAWSDSGGPYEQYFGPGTRLTVT.

V and J are TRBV5-1 and TRBJ1-2; 8 bases are shared with TRBD1. V was clipped by 2 bases and J by 4 bases; unmatched bases: 4. The CDR3 spans 14 residues. Germline lookup yields CDR1 SGHRS and CDR2 YFSETQ. CDR3 DNA sequence: TGCGCCAGCAGCTTAGGACAGGGTTCCTATGGCTACACCTTC. This gives the protein CASSLGQGSYGYTF.

The table lists this clone with a count of one. The chain employs TRBV5-6 and TRBJ2-3; 9 positions match TRBD2. The CDR3 covers 17 residues. The V and J ends lost 2 bases and 1 base, in that order; junction bases with no gene match: 8. Germline CDR1 and CDR2: SGHDT and YYEEEE. The CDR3, as DNA: TGTGCCAGCAGCTTATTGCGGGGGGGCCTCGGCACAGATACGCAGTATTTT. As protein: CASSLLRGGLGTDTQYF.

V is TRBV5-1 and J is TRBJ2-1; no clear D. The V gene lost 9 bases and the J gene lost 5 bases, with 15 bases spanning the gap. CDR3 length equals 13 residues. The germline V gene has CDR1 SGHRS and CDR2 YFSETQ. The CDR3: CATSEAANNEQFF. The CDR3 nucleotides are TGCGCCACCTCAGAGGCCGCCAACAATGAGCAGTTCTTC.

The chain recombines TRBV10-3 with TRBJ2-7, with 8 bases aligning to TRBD2. Per the germline V gene, CDR1 is ENHRY and CDR2 is SYGVKD. V was clipped by 2 bases and J by 3 bases; unmatched bases: 6. There are 15 residues in the CDR3. The CDR3 nucleotides read TGTGCCATCAGTGAGCCAGCGGGAGCATTCTACGAGCAGTACTTC. Translating gives CAISEPAGAFYEQYF.

The chain employs TRBV7-9 and TRBJ1-2; D gene ambiguous. CDR1 and CDR2 from the germline V gene are SEHNR and FQNEAQ (reference sequence). The CDR3 covers 15 residues. Trimming left V 4 bases short and J 6 bases short, with 18 bases between. The CDR3 loop reads CASSSRLRESHGYTF. The CDR3 DNA reads TGTGCCAGCAGCTCCCGTTTAAGGGAGTCGCATGGCTACACCTTC.

The CDR3 loop is CASSGMYEQYF. Here the CDR3 DNA reads TGTGCCAGCTCAGGGATGTACGAGCAGTACTTC. The genes are TRBV2 and TRBJ2-7; D is possibly TRBD1 (5 bases). This CDR3 comprises 11 residues. Trimming cost V 8 bases and J 4 bases, with 9 bases left between them. The germline V gene encodes CDR1 SNHLY and CDR2 FYNNEI.

V is TRBV6-5 and J is TRBJ2-3; tentatively, D is TRBD2 (5 bases). The V end was cut by 3 bases, the J end by 6 bases, with 13 bases between. Germline CDR1 MNHEY, CDR2 SVGAGI. The CDR3 covers 14 residues. The CDR3 protein is CASSYSGRGDTQYF. CDR3 nucleotide sequence: TGTGCCAGCAGTTATTCGGGCCGCGGGGATACGCAGTATTTT.

V is TRBV10-3 and J is TRBJ1-1; D may be TRBD1 (6 bases). Between the trimmed V and J ends, which lost 2 bases and 10 bases, there was a span of 20 bases. Germline loops: CDR1 ENHRY, CDR2 SYGVKD. The CDR3 has 15 residues. Written as DNA, the CDR3 is TGTGCCATCAGTGAGAACCTTATGACAGGCCTGTCAGCTTTCTTT. This translates into CAISENLMTGLSAFF.

This chain uses TRBV29-1 with TRBJ1-5; 8 bases fit TRBD1. The germline V gene encodes CDR1 SQVTM and CDR2 ANQGSEA. This CDR3 comprises 13 residues. V shed 6 bases, J shed 3 bases, and the junction held 4 bases outside the gene matches. The CDR3 nucleotides read TGCAGCGTCGCACAGGGGGTCAATCAGCCCCAGCATTTT. It encodes CSVAQGVNQPQHF. The full variable domain, rest sourced from reference TRBV29-1 and TRBJ1-5, is SAVISQKPSRDICQRGTSLTIQCQVDSQVTMMFWYRQQPGQSLTLIATANQGSEATYESGFVIDKFPISRPNLTFSTLTVSNMSPEDSSIYLCSVAQGVNQPQHFGDGTRLSIL.

This clone was recorded only once. The chain is built from TRBV5-6 and TRBJ1-3; D is unresolved. The germline CDR1 and CDR2 sequences are SGHDT and YYEEEE. The CDR3 consists of 15 residues. Trimming left V 6 bases short and J 7 bases short, with 20 bases between. CDR3 in DNA: TGTGCCAGCACCGAGAGCCTAGGTGGTTGGAACACCATATATTTT. This sequence encodes CASTESLGGWNTIYF.

The sample holds a few counts of this clone. V usage is TRBV4-1 and J usage is TRBJ1-6; a possible D gene is TRBD1 (5 bases). The CDR3 totals 14 residues. Germline loops: CDR1 MGHRA, CDR2 YSYEKL. The V end lost 6 bases, the J end lost 4 bases, and 10 bases lay between the germline ends. The CDR3 sequence: CASRRGLYNSPLHF. The DNA for the CDR3 is TGCGCCAGCAGGAGGGGACTTTATAATTCACCCCTCCACTTT.

In its sample, this clone was seen once. The rearrangement uses TRBV9 and TRBJ2-2; 11 nucleotides line up with TRBD2. The CDR3 consists of 17 residues. Trimming at V came to 4 bases and at J to 2 bases, leaving 7 bases not matched to a gene. The V gene's germline CDR1 is SGDLS and CDR2 YYNGEE. The CDR3 loop is CASSSSGLAANTGELFF. The DNA of the CDR3 is TGTGCCAGCAGCTCTTCGGGACTAGCGGCTAACACCGGGGAGCTGTTTTTT. Based on the CDR3 plus reference TRBV9 and TRBJ2-2, the full variable domain is DSGVTQTPKHLITATGQRVTLRCSPRSGDLSVYWYQQSLDQGLQFLIQYYNGEERAKGNILERFSAQQFPDLHSELNLSSLELGDSALYFCASSSSGLAANTGELFFGEGSRLTVL.

The gene calls are TRBV5-6 and TRBJ2-1; D uncertain. This CDR3 comprises 16 residues. Germline CDR1 and CDR2: SGHDT and YYEEEE. The germline V and J ends were trimmed by 0 bases and 6 bases, with 16 bases remaining between them. CDR3 amino acids: CASSLVDGRRSNEQFF. Written as DNA, the CDR3 is TGTGCCAGCAGCTTGGTGGATGGGCGACGATCCAATGAGCAGTTCTTC.

The chain recombines TRBV5-1 with TRBJ2-3, with 15 bases that match TRBD2. This CDR3 is built from 17 residues. The junction had 11 bases not matched to a gene; V was cut back by 9 bases and J by 3 bases. CDR1 SGHRS and CDR2 YFSETQ come from the germline V gene. The CDR3 region has the DNA TGCGCCACCTTCCGCGGACTAGCGGGAGGGATAACAGATACGCAGTATTTT. Encoded protein: CATFRGLAGGITDTQYF.

V usage is TRBV5-1 and J usage is TRBJ2-1; 7 nucleotides line up with TRBD2. Germline V gives CDR1 SGHRS, CDR2 YFSETQ. The CDR3 has 13 residues. After removal of 5 bases from V and 10 bases from J, the junction contained 9 bases not matched to a gene. The CDR3 spells CASRAYRGDEQFF. CDR3 nucleotide sequence: TGCGCCAGCAGGGCTTACCGGGGGGACGAGCAGTTCTTC.

The chain recombines TRBV28 with TRBJ1-5; a weak D match, TRBD1 (5 bases). Trimming removed 4 bases at V and 1 base at J, with 8 bases between. This CDR3 is built from 14 residues. Germline assignment: CDR1 MDHEN and CDR2 SYDVKM. The CDR3 DNA follows: TGTGCCAGCAGTTCGGGGGGGAGCAATCAGCCCCAGCATTTT. It translates to CASSSGGSNQPQHF.

The rearrangement uses TRBV7-2 and TRBJ1-6; 8 bases agree with TRBD1. Germline CDR1 SGHTA, CDR2 FQGNSA. This CDR3 region has 15 residues. The V and J ends lost 5 bases and 10 bases, in that order; junction bases with no gene match: 10. CDR3 region: CASSALQGDQSPLHF. CDR3 nucleotides: TGTGCCAGCAGCGCCCTACAGGGGGATCAATCACCCCTCCACTTT.

This sequence joins TRBV2 and TRBJ1-2; the match to TRBD1 covers 10 bases. Germline V gene sequence: CDR1 SNHLY, CDR2 FYNNEI. This CDR3 spans 12 amino acids. The V segment lost 5 bases and the J segment 8 bases; nucleotides outside the gene matches: 2. CDR3 nucleotide sequence: TGTGCCAGCAGTTGGACAGGGGGAGGCTACACCTTC. This encodes CASSWTGGGYTF.

For this clone: Mismatch with germline at one junction end may stem from a read error. The same CDR3 also results from other DNA sequences found in this sample. This chain uses TRBV9 with TRBJ2-7, with 10 bases identical to TRBD2. This CDR3 has 15 amino acids. Germline CDR1 reads SGDLS; CDR2 reads YYNGEE. The CDR3 DNA follows: TGTGCTAGCAGCGTAGTTGGGTCTAGCGGGGGAAAGCAGTACTTC. Its translation is CASSVVGSSGGKQYF.

The V call is TRBV18, the J call TRBJ2-2, with a possible D match to TRBD1 (6 bases). Looked up from germline, CDR1 is KGHSH and CDR2 is LQKENI. Trimming removed 2 bases from V and 4 bases from J, with 11 bases in between. CDR3 size: 15 residues. The DNA for the CDR3 is TGTGCCAGCTCACCAGGACAGACCCTCACCGGGGAGCTGTTTTTT. Protein product: CASSPGQTLTGELFF.

This chain connects TRBV19 to TRBJ1-2, with 7 nucleotides matching TRBD1. Germline CDR1 LNHDA, CDR2 SQIVND (reference sequence). V was clipped by 5 bases and J by 4 bases; unmatched bases: 7. The CDR3 is 14 amino acids. This CDR3 is CASSPTGTAYGYTF. CDR3 coding DNA: TGTGCCAGTAGTCCGACCGGGACAGCCTATGGCTACACCTTC.

The J gene is TRBJ1-5, the V gene TRBV5-1; 9 positions match TRBD1. The CDR3 spans 14 residues. The ends lost 3 bases at V and 8 bases at J; junction bases unmatched: 6. The germline CDR1 and CDR2 sequences are SGHRS and YFSETQ. The DNA of the CDR3 is TGCGCCAGCAGCTCCGGGACAGGGCAAGAGCCCCAGCATTTT. This translates into CASSSGTGQEPQHF.